Listed here is a single T cell receptor beta chain. These data belong to a study of technical replicates of blood from several donors. Measured with immunoSEQ multiplex PCR; TCRdb has only the in-frame clones, and not every one. This table holds 74,000 or so clones, 95% to 98% found once. Germline V gives CDR1 MDHEN, CDR2 SYDVKM. Trimming shortened V by 6 bases and J by 1 base, and 16 bases separated the two germline ends. This CDR3 has 16 amino acids. The sequence was obtained from a human donor in good health. The sequenced sample was T cells isolated from PBMCs. The chain links TRBV28 to TRBJ1-3; D is uncertain. This chain's CDR3 is CASRSGVMASGNTIYF. The CDR3 DNA follows: TGTGCCAGCAGGAGCGGGGTCATGGCGTCTGGAAACACCATATATTTT.